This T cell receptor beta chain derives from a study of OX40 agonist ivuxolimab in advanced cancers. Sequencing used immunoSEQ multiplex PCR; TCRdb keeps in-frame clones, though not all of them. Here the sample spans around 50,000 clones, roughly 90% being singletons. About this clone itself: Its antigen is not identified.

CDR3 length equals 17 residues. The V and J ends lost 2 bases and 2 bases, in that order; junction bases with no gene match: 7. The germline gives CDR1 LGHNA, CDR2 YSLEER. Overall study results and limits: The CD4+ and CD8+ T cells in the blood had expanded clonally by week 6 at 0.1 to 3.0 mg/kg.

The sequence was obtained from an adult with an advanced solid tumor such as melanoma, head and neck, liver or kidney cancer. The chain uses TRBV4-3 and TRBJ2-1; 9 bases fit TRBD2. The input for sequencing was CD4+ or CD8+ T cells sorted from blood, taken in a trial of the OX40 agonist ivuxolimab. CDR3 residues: CASSQSSAGGPYNEQFF. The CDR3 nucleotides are TGCGCCAGCAGCCAATCGTCAGCGGGGGGCCCCTACAATGAGCAGTTCTTC.